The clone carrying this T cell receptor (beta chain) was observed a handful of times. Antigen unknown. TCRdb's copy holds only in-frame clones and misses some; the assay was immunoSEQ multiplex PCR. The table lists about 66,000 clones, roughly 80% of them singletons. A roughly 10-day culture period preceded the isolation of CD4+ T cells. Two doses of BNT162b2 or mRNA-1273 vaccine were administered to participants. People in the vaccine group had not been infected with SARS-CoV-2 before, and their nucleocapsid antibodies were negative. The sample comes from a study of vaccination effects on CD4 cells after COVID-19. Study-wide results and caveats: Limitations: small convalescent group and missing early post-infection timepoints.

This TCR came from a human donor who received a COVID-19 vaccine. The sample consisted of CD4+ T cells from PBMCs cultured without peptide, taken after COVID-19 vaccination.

The CDR3 DNA is TGTGCCAGCAGGGGGGCAGGGATGTACAATGAGCAGTTCTTC. Its protein product is CASRGAGMYNEQFF. J is TRBJ2-1 and V is TRBV3-1 (or the pseudogene TRBV3-2); tentatively, D is TRBD1 (6 bases). The CDR3 is 14 amino acids. CDR1 is LGHDT, CDR2 YNNKEL, per germline (reference sequence). Trimming took 6 bases from V and 4 from J, leaving 13 bases between them.